The rows below give T cell receptor beta chains drawn from one sample of a study of blood T cell repertoires in COVID-19. Data came from immunoSEQ multiplex PCR; TCRdb stores just in-frame clones and leaves some out. The sample lists about 370,000 clones, more than 70% occurring once. The material sequenced was peripheral blood. The receptors originated from a woman in her thirties with COVID-19, enrolled during active disease. CDR3s include the opening cysteine and the closing phenylalanine or tryptophan. Each record gives: V gene, clone size, J gene, D gene, CDR3 DNA, CDR3 protein. D genes are given only for firm matches. Clone size is given for some rows only: seen once, a few or many times, or a class if the clone is expanded.

>TRBV15|-|TRBJ1-3|-
TGTGCCACCAGCAGCCCAGGGCTCTCTGGAAACACCATATATTTT
CATSSPGLSGNTIYF
>TRBV6-5|-|TRBJ1-3|-
TGTGCCAGCAGTACCCGGCGGGCTGGAAACACCATATATTTT
CASSTRRAGNTIYF
>TRBV7-2|-|TRBJ2-7|-
TGTGCCAGCAGCTTAAGGGCAGGGGTCACCTACGAGCAGTACTTC
CASSLRAGVTYEQYF
>TRBV7-6|-|TRBJ2-3|-
TGTGCCAGCAGCTTAGGGGATTGGGTCGGGAGACCTAGCACAGATACGCAGTATTTT
CASSLGDWVGRPSTDTQYF
>TRBV11-3|-|TRBJ1-1|-
TGTGCCAGCAGCTTACTTGCAGGGAACACTGAAGCTTTCTTT
CASSLLAGNTEAFF
>TRBV2|once|TRBJ1-6|-
TGTGCCAGCAGGGAGGACGGGGGGGATTCACCCCTCCACTTT
CASREDGGDSPLHF
>TRBV24-1|few|TRBJ2-1|-
TGTGCCACCAGTGACGCGTATGAGCAGTTCTTC
CATSDAYEQFF
>TRBV28|-|TRBJ2-2|TRBD2
TGTGCCAGCAGCCCCAACCTCGGGGGGATCTTGTCCGGGGAGCTGTTTTTT
CASSPNLGGILSGELFF
>TRBV4-2|-|TRBJ1-4|TRBD1
TGTGCCAGCAGCCAACTGGACAGGGGAAATGAAAAACTGTTTTTT
CASSQLDRGNEKLFF
>TRBV2|-|TRBJ2-3|TRBD1
TGTGCCAGCAGTGATATCCGGGACAGGGGGACAGATACGCAGTATTTT
CASSDIRDRGTDTQYF
>TRBV15|-|TRBJ1-2|-
TGTGCCACCAGCAGAGAGGGGCGGAACTATGGCTACACCTTC
CATSREGRNYGYTF
>TRBV7-2|-|TRBJ1-2|TRBD1
TGTGCCAGCAGCTTAGCTAGTGTGGACAGGGTTGGCTACACCTTC
CASSLASVDRVGYTF
>TRBV24-1|-|TRBJ2-1|TRBD2
TGTGCCACCAGTGACCTGGGACTAGATGAGCAGTTCTTC
CATSDLGLDEQFF
>TRBV2|-|TRBJ2-1|-
TGTGCCAGCAGTGAAACCCTCGCACAGATTGAGCAGTTCTTC
CASSETLAQIEQFF
>TRBV6-5|-|TRBJ2-7|TRBD1
TGTGCCAGCAGTTGGGACAGGTTCTCCTACGAGCAGTACTTC
CASSWDRFSYEQYF
>TRBV18|few|TRBJ2-5|-
TGTGCCAGCTCACCTGGGACTTGGGAGACCCAGTACTTC
CASSPGTWETQYF
>TRBV27|-|TRBJ2-1|TRBD1
TGTGCCAGCAGTCTAGCCGCCGGGACAGGGGGGTATAACAATGAGCAGTTCTTC
CASSLAAGTGGYNNEQFF
>TRBV14|-|TRBJ2-2|TRBD2
TGTGCCAGCAGCCAAGATTTGGCTAGCGGGAGCGCCGGGGAGCTGTTTTTT
CASSQDLASGSAGELFF
>TRBV5-4|-|TRBJ2-2|TRBD1
TGTGCCAGCAGCTTAAGGGGGGACAGGGCTTTTTCCGGGGAGCTGTTTTTT
CASSLRGDRAFSGELFF
>TRBV6-6|-|TRBJ2-1|-
TGTGCCAGCAGACACCGGGACTCCTACTACAATGAGCAGTTCTTC
CASRHRDSYYNEQFF
>TRBV7-8|-|TRBJ1-1|-
TGTGCCAGCAGCGGCCGAGGTGGAATGGGAGCTTTCTTT
CASSGRGGMGAFF
>TRBV19|-|TRBJ1-2|TRBD1
TGTGCCAGTAGGGACTCCGGGACAGGGGGCTATGGCTACACCTTC
CASRDSGTGGYGYTF
>TRBV2|-|TRBJ2-1|-
TGTGCCAGCATGGTCCTGGGGCTAGTTGGAAATGAGCAGTTCTTC
CASMVLGLVGNEQFF
>TRBV5-4|-|TRBJ2-1|-
TGTGCCAGCAGCGGACAGCTGAGCTCCTACAATGAGCAGTTCTTC
CASSGQLSSYNEQFF
>TRBV5-4|few|TRBJ1-1|-
TGTGCCAGCAGCAACGGACAGATCTTTGAAGCTTTCTTT
CASSNGQIFEAFF
>TRBV2|once|TRBJ2-7|TRBD2
TGTGCCAGCAGTGGGGAGGGTGCCTACGAGCAGTACTTC
CASSGEGAYEQYF
>TRBV27|-|TRBJ1-2|-
TGTGCCAGCAGTTTATCGGCGGGGGGGGTATCGGGCTACACCTTC
CASSLSAGGVSGYTF
>TRBV5-6|-|TRBJ2-2|-
TGTGCCAGCAGCTTGCTAGTTAAAACCGGGGAGCTGTTTTTT
CASSLLVKTGELFF
>TRBV3-1/TRBV3-2|-|TRBJ2-7|TRBD1
TGTGCCAGCAGCACTACAGGGGGTGACTCCTACGAGCAGTACTTC
CASSTTGGDSYEQYF
>TRBV4-3|-|TRBJ1-6|TRBD1
TGCGCCAGCAGCGGACAGGTGTTACCTAATTCACCCCTCCACTTT
CASSGQVLPNSPLHF
>TRBV29-1|-|TRBJ2-1|TRBD1
TGCAGCGTCCTGCCTAGGACAGGGGGCAATGAGCAGTTCTTC
CSVLPRTGGNEQFF
>TRBV6-5|-|TRBJ1-6|-
TGTGCCAGCAGTTACTTGCCAGGGCCGCTTCCCCTCCACTTT
CASSYLPGPLPLHF
>TRBV10-3|-|TRBJ1-2|TRBD1
TGTGCCATCAAGGGACAGGGAAGAGACTATGGCTACACCTTC
CAIKGQGRDYGYTF
>TRBV15|-|TRBJ2-2|-
TGTGCCACCAGCAGGGGCCGCGCGAACACCGGGGAGCTGTTTTTT
CATSRGRANTGELFF
>TRBV18|-|TRBJ2-2|TRBD1
TGTGCCAGCTCACCGGGACAGGGGATCGGGGAGCTGTTTTTT
CASSPGQGIGELFF
>TRBV7-2|-|TRBJ1-1|-
TGTGCCAGCAGCCGCACCCTCACAGGCTCTGAAGCTTTCTTT
CASSRTLTGSEAFF